This T cell receptor (beta chain) came from a study of CXCR3-negative and CXCR3-positive naive CD8 T cells. Phenotypically, naive CD8+ T cells corresponded to CD45RO-CCR7+CD27+CD95-. UMI labels and 5' RACE were used to prepare the TRB cDNA libraries. Reanalyzing the 5' RACE reads, TCRdb keeps one entry per CDR3 protein, without DNA. The sample totals 100,000 to 150,000 distinct CDR3 sequences. The origin of this receptor is a human donor in good health. Some clones in this sample may be carry-over from other donors' samples. The sample taken for sequencing was naive CXCR3- CD8+ T cells from blood. Subset indicated: CD45RO-CCR7+CD27+CD95- naive CD8+ T cells lacking CXCR3 (TNR3-).

This chain's CDR3 is CASSQLGARDTGELFF. The rearrangement links TRBV7-2 to TRBJ2-2; TCRdb's D call, TRBD1, is unchecked because there is no DNA. CDR1 is SGHTA and CDR2 is FQGNSA in the germline V gene. CDR3 length: 16 residues.